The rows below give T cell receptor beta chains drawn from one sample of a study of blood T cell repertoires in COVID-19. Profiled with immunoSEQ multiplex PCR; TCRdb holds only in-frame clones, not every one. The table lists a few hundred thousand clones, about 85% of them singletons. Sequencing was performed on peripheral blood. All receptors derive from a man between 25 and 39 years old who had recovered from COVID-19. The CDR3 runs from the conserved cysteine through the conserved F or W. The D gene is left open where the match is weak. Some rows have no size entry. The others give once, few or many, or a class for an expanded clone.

TGTGCCAGCAGCTCGGACAGATACAATCAGCCCCAGCATTTT | CASSSDRYNQPQHF | TRBJ1-5 | TRBV11-2 | many | -
TGCGCCAGCAGCCCACAGGGCCCCGGGACAAATTCACCCCTCCACTTT | CASSPQGPGTNSPLHF | TRBJ1-6 | TRBV5-1 | - | -
TGCGCCAGCAGCCTTCGGTCGGATACGCAGTATTTT | CASSLRSDTQYF | TRBJ2-3 | TRBV4-1 | - | -
TGTGCCAGTAGGGTCCGGGGCCAAGAGACCCAGTACTTC | CASRVRGQETQYF | TRBJ2-5 | TRBV19 | - | -
TGTGCCACCAGCACGGGACTCCAATTTTCCACAGATACGCAGTATTTT | CATSTGLQFSTDTQYF | TRBJ2-3 | TRBV15 | - | -
TGCGCCAGCAGCAGGGGAACAGGAATCTCCGGGGAGCTGTTTTTT | CASSRGTGISGELFF | TRBJ2-2 | TRBV4-1 | - | -
TGCAGCGTTGGAGGTTCACAGGGGGCTGGGGCCAACGTCCTGACTTTC | CSVGGSQGAGANVLTF | TRBJ2-6 | TRBV29-1 | - | TRBD1
TGTGCCAGCAGTCAGGACAGGAGAGGTGGCTACACCTTC | CASSQDRRGGYTF | TRBJ1-2 | TRBV12-3/TRBV12-4 | - | TRBD1
TGTGCCAGCAGGTCAGCGGAAGCTTTCTTT | CASRSAEAFF | TRBJ1-1 | TRBV2 | once | -
TGTGCCAGCAGCCAACAGGGAAATACGCAGTATTTT | CASSQQGNTQYF | TRBJ2-3 | TRBV7-9 | - | -
TGTGCCAGCAGTTTATCGCCCTTCGGGGACAGGGAGGGAAAAGGCGGGGAGCTGTTTTTT | CASSLSPFGDREGKGGELFF | TRBJ2-2 | TRBV27 | - | TRBD1
TGTGCCAGTAGTATATCCCAACAGGGGGGGAAAAACACTGAAGCTTTCTTT | CASSISQQGGKNTEAFF | TRBJ1-1 | TRBV19 | - | TRBD1
TGCGCCAGCAGCGAAGAGGGGGCAACTAATGAAAAACTGTTTTTT | CASSEEGATNEKLFF | TRBJ1-4 | TRBV5-1 | - | -
TGTGCCAGCAGCCCAGGGGGCGGGGGAGAGACCCAGTACTTC | CASSPGGGGETQYF | TRBJ2-5 | TRBV28 | - | -
TGCAGTGCGGCAGGGAACACTGAAGCTTTCTTT | CSAAGNTEAFF | TRBJ1-1 | TRBV20-1 | - | -
TGTGCCAGCAGCCAAGAATTCCGGGAGATGCACTATGGCTACACCTTC | CASSQEFREMHYGYTF | TRBJ1-2 | TRBV4-2 | - | -
TGTGCCAGCAGTGACTTGCGCACCGGGGAGCTGTTTTTT | CASSDLRTGELFF | TRBJ2-2 | TRBV6-4 | - | -
TGTGCCAGCAGCACTACAGGGGCGCCCCAGCATTTT | CASSTTGAPQHF | TRBJ1-5 | TRBV7-9 | once | TRBD1
TGTGCCAGTAGTTTTTCCCGGGACAGGGATTCACCCCTCCACTTT | CASSFSRDRDSPLHF | TRBJ1-6 | TRBV19 | once | TRBD1
TGTGCCAGCAGAGGACTGTCCGGGGAGCTGTTTTTT | CASRGLSGELFF | TRBJ2-2 | TRBV6-5 | - | -
TGTGCCAGCAGTGACTTGGGCACTTACAATGAGCAGTTCTTC | CASSDLGTYNEQFF | TRBJ2-1 | TRBV2 | - | -
TGCGCCAGCAGCCAAGATCAGACAGGGGGCGATGAGCAGTTCTTC | CASSQDQTGGDEQFF | TRBJ2-1 | TRBV4-1 | - | TRBD1
TGTGCCAGCAGCTTAGCGGGGAGAGAGTCCTACAATGAGCAGTTCTTC | CASSLAGRESYNEQFF | TRBJ2-1 | TRBV7-6 | - | -
TGTGCCAGCAGGCGGCCCGGGGACACTGAAGCTTTCTTT | CASRRPGDTEAFF | TRBJ1-1 | TRBV28 | - | -